The sequence of this T cell receptor (beta chain) was determined in a study of blood T cell dynamics during melanoma immunotherapy. This CDR3 is 17 amino acids long. Germline assignment: CDR1 SGHTA and CDR2 FQGTGA. Trimming shortened V by 5 bases and J by 3 bases, and 19 bases separated the two germline ends. Time point of the sample: pre-treatment baseline. Sequenced by immunoSEQ multiplex PCR; TCRdb stores in-frame clones only, minus some. The sample has tens of thousands of clones, 70% to 90% seen once. This sequence joins TRBV7-3 and TRBJ1-4; D is ambiguous. The sequenced sample was blood, obtained from a patient treated with checkpoint blockade. The clonotype originates from a human donor with melanoma. The CDR3 DNA reads TGTGCCAGCAGCCCGCCGAATCCTCAGGTGGCTAATGAAAAACTGTTTTTT. It encodes CASSPPNPQVANEKLFF.